These T cell receptor beta chains were read from a single sample in a study of T cells after yellow fever vaccination. TCRdb processed the 5' RACE reads anew with MiXCR; each CDR3 protein has one entry. The sample has 300,000 or so distinct CDR3 sequences, about 7.8% seen once. The starting material was PBMCs, obtained approximately 47 days after the first yellow fever vaccination. The receptors come from a man aged 18 to 29 who received the YFV17D yellow fever vaccine. Each CDR3 is given with its conserved first and last residue. The D gene is left open where the match is weak. Clone size is given for some rows only: seen once, a few or many times, or a class if the clone is expanded.

TRBJ2-7 | few | TRBD2 | TRBV7-2 | CASSPLAGASSYEQYF | TGTGCCAGCAGCCCGTTAGCGGGGGCCTCCTCCTACGAGCAGTACTTC
TRBJ2-1 | few | - | TRBV2 | CASSNGPVSREQFF | TGTGCCAGCAGTAATGGTCCAGTCTCGCGTGAGCAGTTCTTC
TRBJ1-5 | few | - | TRBV2 | CASREGRQADQPQHF | TGTGCCAGTCGGGAGGGCCGACAGGCGGATCAGCCCCAGCATTTT
TRBJ2-7 | - | TRBD1 | TRBV5-1 | CASSVYGTGYEQYF | TGCGCCAGCAGCGTCTACGGGACAGGGTACGAGCAGTACTTC
TRBJ2-3 | few | TRBD2 | TRBV29-1 | CSVAGLAGGDTQYF | TGCAGCGTTGCGGGACTAGCGGGTGGAGATACGCAGTATTTT
TRBJ2-1 | many | - | TRBV29-1 | CSVDLLGYNEQFF | TGCAGCGTTGATTTGCTGGGCTACAATGAGCAGTTCTTC
TRBJ1-3 | few | - | TRBV28 | CASSLNPDTIYF | TGTGCCAGCAGTTTAAACCCAGACACCATATATTTT
TRBJ2-2 | few | - | TRBV13 | CASSLSTGRLYSDTGELFF | TGTGCCAGCAGCTTATCAACAGGGAGATTATACTCGGACACCGGGGAGCTGTTTTTT
TRBJ1-1 | many | - | TRBV7-2 | CASSRALNTEAFF | TGTGCCAGCAGCCGGGCCCTAAACACTGAAGCTTTCTTT
TRBJ2-1 | many | - | TRBV7-2 | CASSLVTGKAEQFF | TGTGCCAGCAGCTTAGTAACAGGCAAGGCTGAGCAGTTCTTC
TRBJ1-1 | - | - | TRBV6-2/TRBV6-3 | CASSSYPDKNTEAFF | TGTGCCAGCAGTTCCTACCCCGACAAGAACACTGAAGCTTTCTTT
TRBJ2-2 | - | - | TRBV10-3 | CAIRVTGELFF | TGTGCCATCAGGGTCACCGGGGAGCTGTTTTTT
TRBJ1-4 | few | - | TRBV12-3/TRBV12-4 | CASSSTTGNEKLFF | TGTGCCAGCAGCTCTACTACAGGGAACGAAAAACTGTTTTTT
TRBJ2-2 | - | - | TRBV6-5 | CASKGAGELFF | TGTGCCAGCAAAGGGGCCGGGGAGCTGTTTTTT
TRBJ2-1 | - | TRBD2 | TRBV11-3 | CASSSLAGDYNEQFF | TGTGCCAGCAGCTCACTAGCGGGGGATTACAATGAGCAGTTCTTC
TRBJ2-2 | few | TRBD1 | TRBV7-9 | CASGDRGPGELFF | TGTGCCAGCGGAGACAGGGGTCCCGGGGAGCTGTTTTTT
TRBJ2-7 | once | TRBD1 | TRBV18 | CASSPSGQGSYEQYF | TGTGCCAGCTCACCCTCGGGACAGGGGTCCTACGAGCAGTACTTC
TRBJ2-2 | few | - | TRBV3-1 | CASGWAPGELFF | TGTGCCAGCGGTTGGGCTCCCGGGGAGCTGTTTTTT
TRBJ2-6 | - | - | TRBV28 | CASRPELSGANVLTF | TGTGCCAGCCGACCCGAGTTATCTGGGGCCAACGTCCTGACTTTC
TRBJ2-7 | - | - | TRBV6-2/TRBV6-3 | CASSPVEPTTSYEQYF | TGTGCCAGCTCGCCCGTGGAGCCAACCACCTCCTACGAGCAGTACTTC
TRBJ1-5 | few | - | TRBV27 | CASSTAGNQPQHF | TGTGCCAGCAGTACGGCAGGCAATCAGCCCCAGCATTTT
TRBJ2-1 | many | - | TRBV4-3 | CASSQAGGYNEQFF | TGCGCCAGCAGCCAAGCCGGGGGCTACAATGAGCAGTTCTTC
TRBJ1-5 | - | - | TRBV7-9 | CASSISGSNQPQHF | TGTGCCAGCAGCATCTCCGGGTCGAATCAGCCCCAGCATTTT
TRBJ1-2 | - | - | TRBV18 | CASSPKATPYGYTF | TGTGCCAGCTCACCGAAAGCGACACCTTATGGCTACACCTTC
TRBJ2-7 | many | - | TRBV15 | CATSRDLAATYEQYF | TGTGCCACCAGCAGAGATCTTGCGGCGACCTACGAGCAGTACTTC
TRBJ1-2 | - | - | TRBV5-1 | CASSTGADYGYTF | TGCGCCAGCAGCACCGGGGCCGACTATGGCTACACCTTC
TRBJ2-5 | many | - | TRBV7-2 | CASSYRFGSETQYF | TGTGCCAGCAGCTACCGATTTGGGTCGGAGACCCAGTACTTC
TRBJ2-3 | many | - | TRBV29-1 | CSVEDWPSTDTQYF | TGCAGCGTTGAAGACTGGCCTAGCACAGATACGCAGTATTTT
TRBJ2-3 | few | TRBD2 | TRBV19 | CASSIETGPGGTDTQYF | TGTGCCAGTAGTATAGAAACCGGGCCGGGGGGAACAGATACGCAGTATTTT
TRBJ2-4 | - | - | TRBV29-1 | CSAVPSRGRQQYF | TGCAGCGCTGTACCCTCGAGGGGCCGACAACAGTACTTC
TRBJ2-2 | - | TRBD2 | TRBV13 | CASSYGGVETGELFF | TGTGCCAGCAGCTACGGGGGGGTCGAAACCGGGGAGCTGTTTTTT
TRBJ1-1 | many | - | TRBV6-1 | CASSEQGFTEAFF | TGTGCCAGCAGTGAACAGGGTTTCACTGAAGCTTTCTTT
TRBJ2-1 | few | - | TRBV5-1 | CASTGDNEQFF | TGCGCCAGCACTGGGGACAATGAGCAGTTCTTC
TRBJ2-1 | - | TRBD2 | TRBV20-1 | CRPPGLASNDQFF | TGCAGACCTCCGGGACTAGCATCGAATGACCAGTTCTTC
TRBJ2-5 | few | - | TRBV7-6 | CASVTSWAYQETQYF | TGTGCCAGCGTCACCTCCTGGGCGTACCAAGAGACCCAGTACTTC
TRBJ1-2 | - | - | TRBV6-2/TRBV6-3 | CASINSGRGYGYTF | TGTGCCAGCATTAACAGCGGCAGGGGCTATGGCTACACCTTC
TRBJ2-7 | many | - | TRBV7-3 | CASSPGRRYQYEQYF | TGTGCCAGCAGCCCCGGACGTCGCTACCAATACGAGCAGTACTTC
TRBJ1-4 | many | - | TRBV18 | CASSPTGPGSPEKLFF | TGTGCCAGCTCACCCACTGGGCCCGGGAGCCCCGAAAAACTGTTTTTT
TRBJ2-2 | - | - | TRBV28 | CASSLFRELFF | TGTGCCAGCAGTTTATTTAGGGAGCTGTTTTTT
TRBJ2-3 | many | - | TRBV20-1 | CSADRDTYTDTQYF | TGCAGTGCTGATCGGGACACCTACACAGATACGCAGTATTTT
TRBJ2-1 | few | - | TRBV6-1 | CASGDLYNEQFF | TGTGCCAGCGGGGACCTCTACAATGAGCAGTTCTTC
TRBJ2-1 | many | - | TRBV5-1 | CASSFVSNEQFF | TGCGCCAGCAGCTTTGTCAGCAATGAGCAGTTCTTC
TRBJ2-7 | - | - | TRBV6-5 | CASSYRAGDEQYF | TGTGCCAGCAGTTACCGTGCAGGGGACGAGCAGTACTTC
TRBJ2-3 | few | TRBD1 | TRBV12-3/TRBV12-4 | CASGGQGADTQYF | TGTGCCAGCGGCGGACAGGGGGCAGATACGCAGTATTTT
TRBJ2-2 | few | TRBD2 | TRBV7-6 | CASTLTSGASNTGELFF | TGTGCCAGCACCCTGACTAGCGGGGCCTCGAACACCGGGGAGCTGTTTTTT
TRBJ2-7 | few | - | TRBV30 | CAWSVGGGTTYEQYF | TGTGCCTGGAGTGTAGGAGGGGGCACGACCTACGAGCAGTACTTC
TRBJ2-2 | - | TRBD2 | TRBV5-5 | CASSLAPTSGSRELFF | TGTGCCAGCAGCTTGGCGCCGACTAGCGGTAGTAGGGAGCTGTTTTTT
TRBJ2-7 | few | - | TRBV20-1 | CSARDPYGGLSYEQYF | TGCAGTGCTAGAGATCCTTATGGAGGTCTCTCCTACGAGCAGTACTTC
TRBJ1-5 | few | TRBD1 | TRBV6-2/TRBV6-3 | CASSPGGYGNQPQHF | TGTGCCAGCAGTCCAGGGGGTTACGGCAATCAGCCCCAGCATTTT
TRBJ2-1 | many | - | TRBV4-3 | CASSTDQSSYNEQFF | TGCGCCAGCAGCACAGACCAGAGCTCCTACAATGAGCAGTTCTTC
TRBJ2-1 | - | - | TRBV20-1 | CSARRAGAVAYNEQFF | TGCAGTGCTAGAAGGGCGGGGGCTGTCGCCTACAATGAGCAGTTCTTC
TRBJ2-2 | many | - | TRBV4-1 | CASSQYRDSGELFF | TGCGCCAGCAGCCAGTACAGGGATTCCGGGGAGCTGTTTTTT
TRBJ2-2 | - | - | TRBV7-8 | CASTGGPWNTGELFF | TGTGCCAGCACCGGGGGGCCGTGGAACACCGGGGAGCTGTTTTTT
TRBJ2-1 | - | TRBD2 | TRBV7-2 | CASSPQAGLSYNEQFF | TGTGCCAGCAGTCCCCAAGCGGGGCTTTCCTACAATGAGCAGTTCTTC
TRBJ2-3 | few | TRBD1 | TRBV7-9 | CASSLVGGEPTDTQYF | TGTGCCAGCAGCTTAGTAGGGGGCGAACCCACAGATACGCAGTATTTT